Presented here are 7 T cell receptor beta chains from one specimen sequenced in a study of T cell repertoires in cytomegalovirus infection. These receptors are not linked to any known antigen. TCRdb used MiXCR to reprocess the reads, holding one entry per CDR3 protein. This table holds around 710,000 distinct CDR3 sequences, 25% to 35% found once. The source was cultured CD8+ T cells from PBMCs, collected from culture after CMV antigen stimulation. The receptors were sampled from a human donor in good health (CMV status not recorded). Some clones in this sample may be carry-over from other donors' samples.

This clonotype showed up just a few times. The chain combines TRBV6-2 or TRBV6-3 with TRBJ2-2, with D tentatively TRBD1 or TRBD2 (5 bases each). This CDR3 is built from 14 residues. V dropped 11 bases and J dropped 4 bases, with 17 bases sitting between them. Germline lookup yields CDR1 MNHEY and CDR2 SVGEGT. As DNA, the CDR3 is TGTGCCGTCCGGGGCGTCCTGGGCACCGGGGAGCTGTTTTTT. Protein sequence: CAVRGVLGTGELFF.

This clonotype turned up a few times. This chain links TRBV27 with TRBJ2-1; D gene uncertain. The CDR3 sequence is 14 residues long. CDR1 is MNHEY and CDR2 is SMNVEV in the germline V gene (reference sequence). Trimming cost V 7 bases and J 0 bases, with 10 bases left between them. This chain's CDR3 is CASTEKSSYNEQFF. DNA for the CDR3: TGTGCCAGCACCGAGAAGAGCTCCTACAATGAGCAGTTCTTC.

The chain carries TRBV7-6 and TRBJ1-1, with 8 nucleotides matching TRBD1. Germline CDR1 is SGHVS and CDR2 is FNYEAQ. Unmatched junction bases numbered 7, after V lost 4 bases and J lost 6 bases. This CDR3 contains 14 residues. The CDR3 here is CASSYGQGGPEAFF. The CDR3 nucleotides read TGTGCCAGCAGCTACGGACAGGGTGGACCTGAAGCTTTCTTT.

V and J are TRBV19 and TRBJ2-7; 7 positions agree with TRBD1. The junction had 12 bases not matched to a gene; V was cut back by 10 bases and J by 0 bases. The CDR3 is 15 amino acids. In germline, CDR1 is LNHDA, CDR2 SQIVND (reference sequence). This CDR3 reads CATSPGQDVSYEQYF. The DNA of the CDR3 is TGTGCCACCTCTCCCGGACAGGATGTCTCCTACGAGCAGTACTTC.

This clonotype appeared many times. The chain carries TRBV6-5 and TRBJ2-1; D remains unclear. CDR3 size: 12 residues. V lost 4 bases and J 7 bases, leaving 8 bases between the germline ends. Germline V gene data show CDR1 as MNHEY and CDR2 as SVGAGI. The CDR3 bases are TGTGCCAGCAGTTGGACCGGGAATGAGCAGTTCTTC. Translation gives CASSWTGNEQFF.

This rearrangement joins TRBV15 to TRBJ1-2; D is perhaps TRBD1 (5 bases). Trimming removed 5 bases at V and 0 bases at J, with 19 bases between. CDR1 and CDR2 from the germline V gene are LNHNV and YYDKDF (reference sequence). The length of the CDR3 is 17 residues. Here the CDR3 DNA reads TGTGCCACCAGCGCCCTGGGGGACTCTGGGGCTAACTATGGCTACACCTTC. The encoded protein is CATSALGDSGANYGYTF. Looking up the rest from reference TRBV15 and TRBJ1-2 gives the full variable domain: DAMVIQNPRYQVTQFGKPVTLSCSQTLNHNVMYWYQQKSSQAPKLLFHYYDKDFNNEADTPDNFQSRRPNTSFCFLDIRSPGLGDTAMYLCATSALGDSGANYGYTFGSGTRLTVV.

This clonotype was detected only a few times. The genes are TRBV7-9 and TRBJ1-1; unclear D gene. Trimming pared 4 bases from V and 10 bases from J, leaving 31 bases between. Germline CDR1 reads SEHNR; CDR2 reads FQNEAQ (reference sequence). The CDR3 runs to 18 residues. The CDR3 spells CASSSLIRFRDLPLGAFF. In DNA form, the CDR3 reads TGTGCCAGCAGCTCACTCATTCGATTCCGGGATCTACCCCTGGGAGCTTTCTTT. Looking up the rest from reference TRBV7-9 and TRBJ1-1 gives the full variable domain: DTGVSQNPRHKITKRGQNVTFRCDPISEHNRLYWYRQTLGQGPEFLTYFQNEAQLEKSRLLSDRFSAERPKGSFSTLEIQRTEQGDSAMYLCASSSLIRFRDLPLGAFFGQGTRLTVV.